This is a list of T cell receptor beta chains from one sample in a study of cytomegalovirus exposure and HLA in healthy donors. The repertoire was sequenced with immunoSEQ multiplex PCR; TCRdb's copy has only in-frame clones and lacks some. The repertoire has about 100,000 clones, under 85% of them found once; the top ten carry 4.1%. What was sequenced was PBMCs. The receptors stem from a man aged 35 to 55 in good health and CMV-seronegative. Each CDR3 is given with its conserved first and last residue. A D gene is named only where the DNA matches it firmly. Size is stated for part of the rows, as once, few or many counts, or as a class when the clone is expanded.

TRBJ1-6	few	TRBV5-1	TRBD1	TGCGCCAGCAGCTTCGGACAGGGCAATTCACCCCTCCACTTT	CASSFGQGNSPLHF
TRBJ1-1	-	TRBV28	-	TGTGCCAGCACGCTGGAGTTCACTGAAGCTTTCTTT	CASTLEFTEAFF
TRBJ1-1	-	TRBV29-1	-	TGCAGCGTCCCTCCTGTAACAGGTTCTGAAGCTTTCTTT	CSVPPVTGSEAFF
TRBJ1-2	-	TRBV29-1	TRBD1	TGCAGCGTTGAAACAGGGGATGGCTACACCTTC	CSVETGDGYTF
TRBJ1-6	-	TRBV11-2	-	TGTGCCAGCAGCGCCTCGGGGAGGGGAACCCCTTCACCCCTCCACTTT	CASSASGRGTPSPLHF
TRBJ2-7	-	TRBV30	-	TGTGCCTGGAGTCCGGGGATGGGCAACCACGAGCAGTACTTC	CAWSPGMGNHEQYF
TRBJ1-1	-	TRBV5-5	-	TGTGCCAGCAGCTTCTTTGTGAACACTGAAGCTTTCTTT	CASSFFVNTEAFF
TRBJ1-4	-	TRBV6-1	TRBD1	TGTGCCAGCAGAGAAGGACAGGGGTTAATTAATGAAAAACTGTTTTTT	CASREGQGLINEKLFF
TRBJ2-2	once	TRBV6-5	TRBD2	TGTGCCAGCAGGGCGGGGGACTACACCGGGGAGCTGTTTTTT	CASRAGDYTGELFF
TRBJ1-2	-	TRBV7-8	TRBD1	TGTGCCAGCAGCTTCCGGGACAGGGATGGCTACACCTTC	CASSFRDRDGYTF
TRBJ1-2	-	TRBV6-5	TRBD1	TGTGCCAGCAGTCCCCGACAGGGGGAAAGGATACGCTACACCTTC	CASSPRQGERIRYTF
TRBJ2-1	-	TRBV27	-	TGTGCCAGCAAGGAGGGCAGCTACAATGAGCAGTTCTTC	CASKEGSYNEQFF
TRBJ1-1	-	TRBV14	-	TGTGCCAGCAGCCTCATAAGGGGGAACACTGAAGCTTTCTTT	CASSLIRGNTEAFF